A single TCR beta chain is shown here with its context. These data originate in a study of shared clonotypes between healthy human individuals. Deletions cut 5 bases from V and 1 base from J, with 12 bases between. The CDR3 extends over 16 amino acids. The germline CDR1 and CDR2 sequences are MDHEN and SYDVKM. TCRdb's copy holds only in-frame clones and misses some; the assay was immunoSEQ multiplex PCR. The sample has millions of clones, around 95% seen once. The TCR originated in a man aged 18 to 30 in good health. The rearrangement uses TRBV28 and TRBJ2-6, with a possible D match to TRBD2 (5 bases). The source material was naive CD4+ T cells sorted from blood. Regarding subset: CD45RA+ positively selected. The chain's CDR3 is CASSTRERSGANVLTF. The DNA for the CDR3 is TGTGCCAGCAGTACAAGGGAGCGTTCTGGGGCCAACGTCCTGACTTTC.